The 5 T cell receptor beta chains listed next were all sequenced from one sample in a study of T-cell memory formation after mild COVID-19. TCRdb passed the 5' RACE reads through MiXCR, listing each CDR3 protein once. The sample has 170,000 or so distinct CDR3 sequences; about 22% are singletons. The sample was PBMCs or a T cell subset sorted from them (not recorded which). These receptors were obtained from an adult woman who had mild COVID-19 (a few samples of this study predate the infection). Cell type and time point are not known.

This chain links TRBV7-6 with TRBJ2-1, with 9 bases aligning to TRBD2. Germline-derived CDR1 and CDR2 are SGHVS and FNYEAQ. This CDR3 spans 19 amino acids. V was clipped by 0 bases and J by 1 base; unmatched bases: 10. CDR3: CASSLAPRGGLASYNEQFF. Written as DNA, the CDR3 is TGTGCCAGCAGCTTAGCCCCACGCGGGGGACTAGCTTCCTACAATGAGCAGTTCTTC.

V is TRBV4-3 and J is TRBJ2-7, with 7 bases identical to TRBD2. Trimming removed 0 bases from V and 6 bases from J; junction bases left unmatched: 8. Germline V lookup: CDR1 LGHNA, CDR2 YSLEER. The CDR3 is made up of 15 amino acids. The CDR3 loop reads CASSQDEGGPSEQYF. Here the CDR3 DNA reads TGCGCCAGCAGCCAAGATGAGGGAGGGCCATCCGAGCAGTACTTC.

This clonotype has only a few counts. V and J are TRBV7-9 and TRBJ1-1, with TRBD1 matching over 7 bases. Germline loops: CDR1 SEHNR, CDR2 FQNEAQ (reference sequence). The CDR3 runs to 14 residues. V dropped 4 bases and J dropped 7; count of bases not matched to a gene: 9. CDR3 sequence: CASSSTQGDHEAFF. The CDR3 coding sequence is TGTGCCAGCAGCTCAACCCAGGGGGACCATGAAGCTTTCTTT.

This clonotype was detected many times. V is TRBV7-9 and J is TRBJ2-3; no firm D call. Germline V gives CDR1 SEHNR, CDR2 FQNEAQ (reference sequence). This CDR3 region has 14 residues. V gave up 5 bases and J gave up 4 bases, with 13 bases separating them. The CDR3 loop is CASSQMRTADTQYF. CDR3 DNA: TGTGCCAGCAGCCAAATGCGTACGGCAGATACGCAGTATTTT.

With regard to this clonotype: Its ends do not fully match the called genes, so a read error is possible. The chain links TRBV12-3 or TRBV12-4 to TRBJ2-2; D may match TRBD1 or TRBD2 (5 bases each). CDR3 length: 15 amino acids. The CDR3 region is CASSLAGLGTGELFF. Written as DNA, the CDR3 is TGTGCCAGCAGTCTAGCAGGGTTGGGCACCGGGGAGCTGTTTTTT.